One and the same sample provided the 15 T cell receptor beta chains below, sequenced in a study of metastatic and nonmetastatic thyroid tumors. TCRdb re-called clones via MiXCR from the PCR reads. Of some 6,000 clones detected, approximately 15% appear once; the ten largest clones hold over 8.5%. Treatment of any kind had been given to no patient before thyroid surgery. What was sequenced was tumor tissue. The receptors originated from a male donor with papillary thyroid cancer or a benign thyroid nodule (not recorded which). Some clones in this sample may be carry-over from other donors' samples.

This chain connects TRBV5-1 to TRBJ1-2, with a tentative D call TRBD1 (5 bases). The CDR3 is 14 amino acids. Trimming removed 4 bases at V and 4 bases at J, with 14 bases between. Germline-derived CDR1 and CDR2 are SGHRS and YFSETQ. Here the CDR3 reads CASSTGDRAYGYTF. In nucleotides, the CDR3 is TGCGCCAGCAGCACGGGCGACAGAGCCTATGGCTACACCTTC.

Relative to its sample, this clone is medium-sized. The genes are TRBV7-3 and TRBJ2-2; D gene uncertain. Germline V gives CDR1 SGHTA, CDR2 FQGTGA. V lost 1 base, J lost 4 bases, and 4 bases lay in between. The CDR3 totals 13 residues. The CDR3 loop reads CASSLMATGELFF. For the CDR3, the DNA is TGTGCCAGCAGCTTAATGGCCACCGGGGAGCTGTTTTTT.

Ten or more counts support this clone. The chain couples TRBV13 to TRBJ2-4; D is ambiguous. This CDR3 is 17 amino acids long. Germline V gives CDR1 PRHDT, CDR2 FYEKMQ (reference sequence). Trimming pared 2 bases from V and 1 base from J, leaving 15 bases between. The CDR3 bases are TGTGCCAGCAGCTTAAGGGAAGGGTGGGCGGCCAAAAACATTCAGTACTTC. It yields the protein CASSLREGWAAKNIQYF.

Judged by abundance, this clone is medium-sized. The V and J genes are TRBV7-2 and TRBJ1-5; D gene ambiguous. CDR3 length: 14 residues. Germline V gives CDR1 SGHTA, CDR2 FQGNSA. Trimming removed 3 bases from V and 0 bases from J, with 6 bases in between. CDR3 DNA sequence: TGTGCCAGCAGCTTTGGGATTAGCAATCAGCCCCAGCATTTT. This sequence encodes CASSFGISNQPQHF.

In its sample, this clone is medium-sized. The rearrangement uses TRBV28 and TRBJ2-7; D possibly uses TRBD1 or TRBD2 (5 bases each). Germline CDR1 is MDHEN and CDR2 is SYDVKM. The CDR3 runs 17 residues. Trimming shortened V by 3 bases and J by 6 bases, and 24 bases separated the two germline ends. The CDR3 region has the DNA TGTGCCAGCAGTTTTTTTCAAACTGGGGGATGGGGTCGCGAGCAGTACTTC. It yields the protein CASSFFQTGGWGREQYF.

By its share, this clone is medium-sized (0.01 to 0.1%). CDR3 coding DNA: TGTGCCTGGAGCGAAGGGACTAGCGGGAGTCTGACCGGGGAGCTGTTTTTT. Amino acid sequence: CAWSEGTSGSLTGELFF. This chain links TRBV30 with TRBJ2-2; TRBD2 matches 14 bases. The CDR3 spans 17 residues. Germline V gene sequence: CDR1 GTSNPN, CDR2 SVGIG (reference sequence). Trimming cost V 3 bases and J 5 bases; bases outside gene matches: 8. The complete variable domain, with remaining parts taken from reference TRBV30 and TRBJ2-2, reads SQTIHQWPATLVQPVGSPLSLECTVEGTSNPNLYWYRQAAGRGLQLLFYSVGIGQISSEVPQNLSASRPQDRQFILSSKKLLLSDSGFYLCAWSEGTSGSLTGELFFGEGSRLTVL.

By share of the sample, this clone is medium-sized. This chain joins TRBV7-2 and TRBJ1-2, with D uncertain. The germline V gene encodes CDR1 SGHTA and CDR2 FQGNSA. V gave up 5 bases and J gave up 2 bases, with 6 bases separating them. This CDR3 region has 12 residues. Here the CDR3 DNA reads TGTGCCAGCAGCCCGGAAAACTATGGCTACACCTTC. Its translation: CASSPENYGYTF. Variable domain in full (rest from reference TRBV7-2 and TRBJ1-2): GAGVSQSPSNKVTEKGKDVELRCDPISGHTALYWYRQSLGQGLEFLIYFQGNSAPDKSGLPSDRFSAERTGGSVSTLTIQRTQQEDSAVYLCASSPENYGYTFGSGTRLTVV.

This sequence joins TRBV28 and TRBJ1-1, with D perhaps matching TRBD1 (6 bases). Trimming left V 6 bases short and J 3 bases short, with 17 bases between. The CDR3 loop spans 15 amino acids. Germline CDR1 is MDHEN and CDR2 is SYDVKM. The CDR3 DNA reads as TGTGCCAGCAGCCCCCCAGGGGACGCATACACTGAAGCTTTCTTT. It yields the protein CASSPPGDAYTEAFF.

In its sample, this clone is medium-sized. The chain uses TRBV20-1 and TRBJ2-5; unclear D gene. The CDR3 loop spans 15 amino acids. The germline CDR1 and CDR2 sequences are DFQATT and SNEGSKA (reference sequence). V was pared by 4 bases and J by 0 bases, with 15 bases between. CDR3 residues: CSAITRAPYQETQYF. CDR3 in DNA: TGCAGTGCTATAACCCGGGCTCCGTACCAAGAGACCCAGTACTTC.

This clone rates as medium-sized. The CDR3 DNA sequence: TGTGCCAGCAGCTTAAGGGGGCGAGAGAGCACAGATACGCAGTATTTT. It specifies CASSLRGRESTDTQYF. The rearrangement uses TRBV7-6 and TRBJ2-3; 7 nucleotides agree with TRBD1. In germline, CDR1 is SGHVS, CDR2 FNYEAQ. V shed 2 bases, J shed 0 bases, and the junction held 5 bases outside the gene matches. CDR3 length: 16 amino acids.

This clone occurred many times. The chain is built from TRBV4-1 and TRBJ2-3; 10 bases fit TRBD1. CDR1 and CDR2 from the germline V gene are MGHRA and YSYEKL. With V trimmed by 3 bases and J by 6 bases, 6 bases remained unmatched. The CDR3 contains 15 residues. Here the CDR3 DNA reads TGCGCCAGCAGCCACCCGGGACAGGGGTTGGATACGCAGTATTTT. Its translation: CASSHPGQGLDTQYF.

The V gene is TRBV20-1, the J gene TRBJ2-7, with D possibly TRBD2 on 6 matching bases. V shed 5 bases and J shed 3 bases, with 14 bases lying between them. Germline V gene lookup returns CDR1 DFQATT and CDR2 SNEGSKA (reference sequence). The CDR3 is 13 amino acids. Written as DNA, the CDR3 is TGCAGTGCTGCCGGGACTTCCGACTACGAGCAGTACTTC. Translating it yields CSAAGTSDYEQYF.

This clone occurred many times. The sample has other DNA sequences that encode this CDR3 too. Written as DNA, the CDR3 is TGTGCCTGGAGTGTTCGACTCCGCGAAGCTTTCTTT. Protein product: CAWSVRLREAFF. The chain has TRBV30 and TRBJ1-1, with D unclear. V was clipped by 0 bases and J by 8 bases, with 10 bases between them. This CDR3 is 12 amino acids long. CDR1 is GTSNPN, CDR2 SVGIG, per germline (reference sequence).

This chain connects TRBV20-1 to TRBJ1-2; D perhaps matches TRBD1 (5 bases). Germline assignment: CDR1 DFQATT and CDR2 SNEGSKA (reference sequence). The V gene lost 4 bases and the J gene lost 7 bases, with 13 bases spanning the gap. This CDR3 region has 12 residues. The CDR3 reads CSAMRGGVGYTF. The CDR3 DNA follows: TGCAGTGCTATGCGGGGAGGGGTTGGCTACACCTTC.

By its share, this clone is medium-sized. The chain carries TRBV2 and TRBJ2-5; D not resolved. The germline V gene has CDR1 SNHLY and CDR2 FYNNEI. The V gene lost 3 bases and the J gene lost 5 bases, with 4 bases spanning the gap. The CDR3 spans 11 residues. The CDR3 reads CASSEQETQYF. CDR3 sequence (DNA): TGTGCCAGCAGTGAGCAGGAGACCCAGTACTTC.